A single sample gave rise to the 7 T cell receptor beta chains below, sequenced in a study of cytomegalovirus exposure and HLA in healthy donors. Amplification used 60 Vbeta primers and 13 Jbeta primers. Produced via immunoSEQ multiplex PCR; TCRdb's table is partial and in-frame only. The sample data list 40,000 to 60,000 clones. Sequencing used PBMCs. These receptors were taken from a female donor in good health and CMV-seronegative.

The rearrangement uses TRBV9 and TRBJ2-1; 10 positions agree with TRBD2. Germline CDR1 and CDR2: SGDLS and YYNGEE. This CDR3 has 16 amino acids. V lost 0 bases, J lost 5 bases, and 5 bases stayed unmatched. CDR3 region: CASSVDGSGGHNEQFF. The CDR3 nucleotides are TGTGCCAGCAGCGTAGACGGTAGCGGGGGGCACAATGAGCAGTTCTTC.

The V gene is TRBV30, the J gene TRBJ2-1; 7 bases match TRBD2. The V and J ends lost 3 bases and 12 bases, in that order; junction bases with no gene match: 8. Germline V gene sequence: CDR1 GTSNPN, CDR2 SVGIG (reference sequence). The CDR3 is 12 residues long. CDR3 bases: TGTGCCTGGAGGCCCCGCGGGGAGGGGCAGTTCTTC. Amino acids: CAWRPRGEGQFF.

The CDR3 protein is CASSVDAAYNEQFF. CDR3 coding DNA: TGTGCCAGCAGCGTAGATGCAGCCTACAATGAGCAGTTCTTC. V and J are TRBV9 and TRBJ2-1; D unresolved. In germline, CDR1 is SGDLS, CDR2 YYNGEE. The CDR3 consists of 14 residues. V lost 0 bases and J lost 2, with 6 bases in between.

The gene calls are TRBV9 and TRBJ2-5, with TRBD2 matching over 8 bases. The CDR3 is 16 residues long. From germline, CDR1 is SGDLS and CDR2 YYNGEE. V lost 0 bases to trimming and J lost 4 bases; unmatched junction nucleotides: 8. CDR3 residues: CASSVEGAGVIETQYF. In DNA, the CDR3 is TGTGCCAGCAGCGTAGAGGGAGCGGGAGTAATAGAGACCCAGTACTTC.

The V and J genes are TRBV6-5 and TRBJ2-1; TRBD2 might be the D (6 bases). This CDR3 has 16 residues. V lost 4 bases, J lost 7 bases, and 20 bases lay in between. Germline CDR1 reads MNHEY; CDR2 reads SVGAGI. CDR3 nucleotides: TGTGCCAGCAGTTCTCCCCGGCAGGGTGGGGGGAATGAGCAGTTCTTC. It encodes CASSSPRQGGGNEQFF.

The chain joins TRBV7-6 to TRBJ2-7; tentatively, D is TRBD1 (6 bases). The CDR3 is made up of 18 amino acids. Germline CDR1 reads SGHVS; CDR2 reads FNYEAQ. V lost 5 bases and J lost 2, with 25 bases in between. The CDR3 DNA sequence: TGTGCCAGCAGCCCATCTCCCGGATTGACAGGTTCCCCCTACGAGCAGTACTTC. This gives the protein CASSPSPGLTGSPYEQYF. The whole variable domain, remainder taken from reference TRBV7-6 and TRBJ2-7, is GAGVSQSPRYKVTKRGQDVALRCDPISGHVSLYWYRQALGQGPEFLTYFNYEAQQDKSGLPNDRFSAERPEGSISTLTIQRTEQRDSAMYRCASSPSPGLTGSPYEQYFGPGTRLTVT.

V gene TRBV5-1 combines with J gene TRBJ2-5; 9 positions agree with TRBD2. V lost 5 bases to trimming and J lost 5 bases; unmatched junction nucleotides: 7. The germline CDR1 and CDR2 sequences are SGHRS and YFSETQ. CDR3 length: 14 amino acids. CDR3 in amino acids: CASSSGTSRETQYF. CDR3 in DNA: TGCGCCAGCAGTTCCGGGACTAGCAGGGAGACCCAGTACTTC.